The sequence of this T cell receptor (beta chain) was determined in a study of STAT3 mutations in large granular lymphocyte leukemia. Generated by immunoSEQ multiplex PCR, the TCRdb table keeps only in-frame clones and is missing some. The sample lists around 13,000 clones, roughly 90% seen once, with approximately 31% in the top ten. Germline V gene lookup returns CDR1 MNHEY and CDR2 SMNVEV (reference sequence). The CDR3 extends over 15 amino acids. Trimming cost V 3 bases and J 9 bases; bases outside gene matches: 7. About this clone: Its antigen remains unidentified.

General study points: Clonal expansion was inferred from samples taken at other timepoints. In some patients, a small highly pathogenic clone possibly went undetected. In about 30% of the 18 patients, new TCR clonotypes emerged after therapy. Every T-LGLL patient had at least one immunodominant TCRbeta clonotype.

The chain carries TRBV27 and TRBJ1-5; 11 bases are a match to TRBD1. Sequencing was carried out using peripheral blood mononuclear cells. This clonotype originated in a man aged 35 to 55 with T-cell large granular lymphocyte leukemia. Some clones in this sample may be carry-over from other donors' samples. The CDR3 sequence is CASSLQGQGDWPQHF. The CDR3 nucleotides read TGTGCCAGCAGTTTGCAGGGACAGGGGGATTGGCCCCAGCATTTT.